Included here is one T cell receptor beta chain sequence, with context. Its antigen remains unknown. The data stem from a study of T cells in localized non-small cell lung cancer. Trimming pared 3 bases from V and 4 bases from J, leaving 15 bases between. Germline assignment: CDR1 SNHLY and CDR2 FYNNEI. The CDR3 runs 15 residues. The study's findings and limits: An association was observed between higher blood T cell density and longer overall survival. As only one tumor region underwent sequencing, heterogeneity remains possible. In uninvolved adjacent lung, T cell clonality reached its highest value, exceeding tumor. For the top 100 tumor clones, a median about 50 also appeared in adjacent lung.

Sequenced by immunoSEQ multiplex PCR; TCRdb stores in-frame clones only, minus some. Of about 15,000 clones listed, around 85% are singletons. This chain uses TRBV2 with TRBJ1-2; D gene unclear. Material: peripheral blood, obtained before any cancer treatment. The TCR comes from a woman aged 40-69 years with stage I lung adenocarcinoma. In DNA form, the CDR3 reads TGTGCCAGCAGTGAGTTGGCAGACGCTGCCTATGGCTACACCTTC. Protein: CASSELADAAYGYTF.